The entry below gives a single T cell receptor (beta chain) sequence along with its context. No antigen is known for it. Generated by immunoSEQ multiplex PCR, the TCRdb table keeps only in-frame clones and is missing some. The table records approximately 40,000 clones, less than 85% of them present only once. This record comes from a study of OX40 agonist ivuxolimab in advanced cancers. General study results and limits: CD4+ and CD8+ blood T cells expanded clonally by week 6 at 0.1 to 3.0 mg/kg. Nonresponders included some who also had low normalized T-cell clonal expansion.

Germline V gene lookup returns CDR1 ENHRY and CDR2 SYGVKD. V was pared by 6 bases and J by 0 bases, with 15 bases between. The CDR3 extends over 16 amino acids. The V call is TRBV10-3, the J call TRBJ2-1; tentative D call: TRBD2 (6 bases). The sequence was collected from an adult with an advanced solid tumor such as melanoma, head and neck, liver or kidney cancer. Sequenced material: CD4+ or CD8+ T cells sorted from blood, taken in a trial of the OX40 agonist ivuxolimab. CDR3 protein: CAIRTTGGLSYNEQFF. The CDR3 coding sequence is TGTGCCATCAGGACTACTGGAGGGCTCTCCTACAATGAGCAGTTCTTC.